One and the same sample provided the 25 T cell receptor beta chains below, sequenced in a study of response to subunit inactivated influenza vaccine. TCRdb itself ran the RT-PCR reads through MiXCR, one entry per CDR3 protein. The data hold 600,000 to 850,000 distinct CDR3 sequences, with about 15% observed a single time. The sequencing used PBMCs from blood, collected roughly 15 days before vaccination. Source of these receptors: a man aged 50 to 59 who received an inactivated influenza vaccine.

Points on this clonotype: At one boundary the junction diverges from the germline segment, which might be a read error. The chain couples TRBV20-1 to TRBJ2-2; 7 nucleotides match TRBD2. Germline V CDR1 and CDR2: DFQATT, SNEGSKA (reference sequence). The CDR3 has 14 residues. The CDR3, as DNA: TGCAGTGCTAGATCAGCGGGGCGTACCGGGGAGCTGTCTTTT. Translation: CSARSAGRTGELSF.

This clonotype occurred a few times. This rearrangement joins TRBV12-3 or TRBV12-4 to TRBJ2-4; 8 nucleotides match TRBD2. V lost 4 bases and J lost 0; bases outside the gene matches: 8. The CDR3 is 17 residues long. CDR3 protein: CASSSPPGGGAKNIQYF. The CDR3 DNA sequence: TGTGCCAGCAGTTCACCGCCGGGGGGGGGAGCCAAAAACATTCAGTACTTC.

This clonotype has more than one count but fewer than ten. This chain joins TRBV6-1 and TRBJ2-5; no clear D. The CDR3 is 13 residues long. Between the trimmed V and J ends, which lost 5 bases and 2 bases, there was a span of 9 bases. The V gene's germline CDR1 is MNHNS and CDR2 SASEGT. CDR3 amino acids: CASSPAPQETQYF. In nucleotides, the CDR3 is TGTGCCAGCAGTCCAGCCCCACAAGAGACCCAGTACTTC.

The chain couples TRBV7-9 to TRBJ2-7; D is uncertain. This CDR3 is built from 12 residues. With 1 base removed from V and 6 bases from J, the gap between germline ends came to 7 bases. CDR1 and CDR2 (germline): SEHNR, FQNEAQ (reference sequence). The CDR3 DNA reads as TGTGCCAGCAGCTTAGTAGTGGGCGAGCAGTACTTC. Protein: CASSLVVGEQYF.

This chain links TRBV4-1 with TRBJ2-1; 7 nucleotides line up with TRBD2. This CDR3 is built from 14 residues. CDR1 is MGHRA and CDR2 is YSYEKL in the germline V gene. V shed 7 bases, J shed 9 bases, and the junction held 12 bases outside the gene matches. This CDR3 is CASNQPRRGVEQFF. CDR3 nucleotides: TGCGCCAGCAACCAGCCCCGTCGGGGGGTTGAGCAGTTCTTC.

The genes are TRBV18 and TRBJ2-1, with D uncertain. This CDR3 spans 11 amino acids. Trimming left V 2 bases short and J 10 bases short, with 6 bases between. CDR1 KGHSH and CDR2 LQKENI come from the germline V gene. In DNA form, the CDR3 reads TGTGCCAGCTCACCATCGCGGGAGCAGTTCTTC. It yields the protein CASSPSREQFF. Full variable domain (missing parts from reference TRBV18 and TRBJ2-1): NAGVMQNPRHLVRRRGQEARLRCSPMKGHSHVYWYRQLPEEGLKFMVYLQKENIIDESGMPKERFSAEFPKEGPSILRIQQVVRGDSAAYFCASSPSREQFFGPGTRLTVL.

This clonotype has only a few counts. The rearrangement joins TRBV30 to TRBJ2-7; D is undetermined. Germline CDR1 reads GTSNPN; CDR2 reads SVGIG (reference sequence). V dropped 0 bases and J dropped 2 bases, with 8 bases sitting between them. The CDR3 spans 13 residues. CDR3 DNA: TGTGCCTGGAGTGTCTGGACCACCTACGAGCAGTACTTC. Its translation is CAWSVWTTYEQYF.

This clonotype was seen a handful of times. V usage is TRBV7-8 and J usage is TRBJ2-3; 8 bases agree with TRBD2. In germline, CDR1 is SGHVS, CDR2 FQNEAQ. Germline trimming cut 3 bases from V and 0 bases from J; bases unmatched to any gene: 5. CDR3 length: 16 residues. CDR3 protein: CASSFEGGGSTDTQYF. As DNA, the CDR3 is TGTGCCAGCAGCTTCGAAGGCGGGGGGAGCACAGATACGCAGTATTTT.

The V call is TRBV25-1, the J call TRBJ2-1, with a tentative D call TRBD2 (5 bases). CDR3 size: 13 residues. CDR1 is MGHDK and CDR2 is SYGVNS in the germline V gene. The V and J ends lost 7 bases and 5 bases respectively, with 12 bases between them. CDR3 nucleotide sequence: TGTGCCAGCAACGACGGGGTAAACAATGAGCAGTTCTTC. It encodes CASNDGVNNEQFF.

The V gene is TRBV4-2, the J gene TRBJ1-1; D unclear. The V gene's germline CDR1 is LGHNA and CDR2 YNFKEQ. V lost 0 bases to trimming and J lost 2 bases, with 10 bases between them. This CDR3 has 15 amino acids. CDR3 loop: CASSQEGFGNTEAFF. The DNA for the CDR3 is TGTGCCAGCAGCCAAGAGGGGTTTGGCAACACTGAAGCTTTCTTT.

This chain connects TRBV11-2 to TRBJ2-1; either TRBD1 or TRBD2 may fit D (6 bases each). The germline CDR1 and CDR2 sequences are SGHAT and FQNNGV. V lost 4 bases and J 6 bases, leaving 19 bases between the germline ends. This CDR3 has 16 residues. The CDR3 loop reads CASSWGAGGLGNEQFF. DNA for the CDR3: TGTGCCAGCAGCTGGGGGGCAGGTGGTTTGGGCAATGAGCAGTTCTTC. The full variable domain, with the rest looked up from reference TRBV11-2 and TRBJ2-1, is EAGVAQSPRYKIIEKRQSVAFWCNPISGHATLYWYQQILGQGPKLLIQFQNNGVVDDSQLPKDRFSAERLKGVDSTLKIQPAKLEDSAVYLCASSWGAGGLGNEQFFGPGTRLTVL.

This clonotype came up many times. V usage is TRBV27 and J usage is TRBJ2-7; 8 nucleotides align to TRBD1. Germline values: CDR1 MNHEY, CDR2 SMNVEV (reference sequence). V lost 5 bases and J lost 2; bases outside the gene matches: 8. The CDR3 runs to 15 residues. In DNA, the CDR3 is TGTGCCAGCAGTCCTGACAGGGGTGGCCCCTACGAGCAGTACTTC. Its translation: CASSPDRGGPYEQYF.

This clonotype has more than one count but fewer than ten. The gene calls are TRBV7-2 and TRBJ2-1, with 11 bases aligning to TRBD2. V was clipped by 1 base and J by 8 bases; unmatched bases: 7. CDR3 length equals 16 residues. In germline, CDR1 is SGHTA, CDR2 FQGNSA. CDR3 DNA: TGTGCCAGCAGCTTAGGCAGACTAGCGGGGACGGATGAGCAGTTCTTC. Translation: CASSLGRLAGTDEQFF.

This clonotype has a handful of counts. The chain uses TRBV20-1 and TRBJ1-2; D is uncertain. This CDR3 comprises 12 residues. CDR1 is DFQATT and CDR2 is SNEGSKA in the germline V gene (reference sequence). Trimming pared 1 base from V and 6 bases from J, leaving 9 bases between. CDR3 in DNA: TGCAGTGCTAGAGTCTTGCCAGATGGCTACACCTTC. Translating it yields CSARVLPDGYTF.

This clonotype was detected a few times. The rearrangement joins TRBV20-1 to TRBJ2-5; 15 bases are shared with TRBD2. Trimming took 5 bases from V and 3 from J; bases not matched to a gene: 4. Per germline, CDR1 DFQATT and CDR2 SNEGSKA (reference sequence). The CDR3 is 15 amino acids. CDR3 DNA: TGCAGTGCTCGGACTAGCGGGAGGGCCGAAGAGACCCAGTACTTC. Translation: CSARTSGRAEETQYF.

J is TRBJ1-6 and V is TRBV12-3 or TRBV12-4; TRBD1 matches 9 bases. With V trimmed by 2 bases and J by 13 bases, 6 bases remained unmatched. The CDR3 sequence is 14 residues long. The CDR3 protein is CASSLTGGVSPLHF. In DNA form, the CDR3 reads TGTGCCAGCAGTTTAACAGGGGGCGTTTCGCCCCTCCACTTT.

This chain links TRBV18 with TRBJ1-3, with D unresolved. CDR1 is KGHSH, CDR2 LQKENI, per germline. The CDR3 is made up of 18 amino acids. Trimming removed 0 bases from V and 0 bases from J, with 15 bases in between. This CDR3 reads CASSPPLRSLSSGNTIYF. The CDR3, as DNA: TGTGCCAGCTCACCACCGCTCCGGAGTTTGAGCTCTGGAAACACCATATATTTT. The entire variable domain, with the rest obtained from reference TRBV18 and TRBJ1-3, is as follows: NAGVMQNPRHLVRRRGQEARLRCSPMKGHSHVYWYRQLPEEGLKFMVYLQKENIIDESGMPKERFSAEFPKEGPSILRIQQVVRGDSAAYFCASSPPLRSLSSGNTIYFGEGSWLTVV.

This clonotype came up a few times. The J gene is TRBJ1-6, the V gene TRBV12-3 or TRBV12-4, with unresolved D. Trimming removed 3 bases from V and 9 bases from J, with 15 bases in between. This CDR3 is 15 amino acids long. The DNA of the CDR3 is TGTGCCAGCAGTTTTGTGTCGGGGTCTCGTTCACCCCTCCACTTT. Translated, it gives CASSFVSGSRSPLHF.

Only a few counts were recorded for this clonotype. V and J are TRBV12-3 or TRBV12-4 and TRBJ2-6; D is ambiguous. Trimming removed 6 bases from V and 0 bases from J, with 6 bases in between. This CDR3 is 14 amino acids long. Written as DNA, the CDR3 is TGTGCCAGCAGGGAGAACTCTGGGGCCAACGTCCTGACTTTC. Amino acid sequence: CASRENSGANVLTF.

This clonotype was detected only a few times. This CDR3 is CASSERQGSTDTQYF. The CDR3 nucleotides are TGTGCCAGCAGTGAGCGACAGGGAAGCACAGATACGCAGTATTTT. The chain links TRBV6-1 to TRBJ2-3, with 7 nucleotides matching TRBD1. The CDR3 has 15 amino acids. Germline V gene sequence: CDR1 MNHNS, CDR2 SASEGT. The V gene end was trimmed by 3 bases and the J gene end by 0 bases; junction bases not matched to a gene: 3.

The chain has TRBV6-5 and TRBJ2-3; TRBD2 agrees at 7 bases. Germline CDR1 and CDR2: MNHEY and SVGAGI. This CDR3 contains 16 residues. The V and J ends lost 4 bases and 3 bases, in that order; junction bases with no gene match: 10. CDR3 protein: CASSFGGGLTTDTQYF. The CDR3 DNA reads as TGTGCCAGCAGTTTCGGCGGGGGTCTCACAACAGATACGCAGTATTTT.

This clonotype has just a few counts. This rearrangement joins TRBV20-1 to TRBJ2-7; TRBD2 is a possible D gene (5 bases). V was pared by 6 bases and J by 2 bases, with 11 bases between. The CDR3 spans 12 residues. CDR1 DFQATT and CDR2 SNEGSKA come from the germline V gene (reference sequence). This CDR3 is CSARTPPYEQYF. The CDR3 DNA reads TGCAGTGCAAGGACTCCACCCTACGAGCAGTACTTC.

As to this clonotype: The junction does not match germline at one end; this may be a read error. The genes are TRBV7-7 and TRBJ2-7, with TRBD1 matching over 8 bases. The CDR3 has 15 amino acids. Germline V gene lookup returns CDR1 SSHAT and CDR2 FNYEAQ (reference sequence). The CDR3 reads CASSRNRGSADEQYF. CDR3 coding DNA: TGTGCTAGCAGTCGAAACAGGGGGAGTGCCGACGAGCAGTACTTC.

This clonotype was seen repeatedly, ten times or more. CDR3 in DNA: TGCGCCAGCAGCTATCAGGGGGGTGAAGCTTTCTTT. This translates into CASSYQGGEAFF. The gene calls are TRBV5-1 and TRBJ1-1; 7 nucleotides agree with TRBD1. Germline-derived CDR1 and CDR2 are SGHRS and YFSETQ. The CDR3 runs to 12 residues. The ends lost 3 bases at V and 7 bases at J; junction bases unmatched: 3.

This clonotype was recorded a few times. The chain uses TRBV4-1 and TRBJ2-5, with D perhaps matching TRBD2 (7 bases). V was cut by 0 bases and J by 7 bases, with 12 bases left in between. In germline, CDR1 is MGHRA, CDR2 YSYEKL. The CDR3 is 14 residues long. This CDR3 reads CASSQDMAGATQYF. CDR3 DNA: TGCGCCAGCAGCCAAGATATGGCGGGGGCGACCCAGTACTTC.